This TCR beta chain was recovered during a study of shared clonotypes between healthy human individuals. About this clone itself: Its antigen is undetermined.

Study outcomes and limitations: A generally larger estimated richness was seen in naive subsets than in memory subsets. Among donors, sharing of clonotypes was expected to be affected by sequencing depth. Shared clonotypes across all four donors exceeded non-shared ones in generation probability.

Splitting the CD4+ cells yielded a CD45RA+ naive subset and a CD45RA-negative memory subset. This table comes from immunoSEQ multiplex PCR, and its TCRdb copy is limited to in-frame clones, with some not included. The sample gives about 770,000 clones, approximately 72% of which show up once; approximately 1.8% is in the top ten. CDR1 is SGHAT and CDR2 is FQNNGV in the germline V gene. CDR3 length: 16 amino acids. Trimming took 6 bases from V and 2 from J, leaving 20 bases between them. The chain employs TRBV11-2 and TRBJ2-7; D perhaps matches TRBD2 (6 bases). The sample consisted of memory CD4+ T cells sorted from blood. Subset indicated: CD45RA-negative fraction. This clonotype was obtained from a woman in her 30s in good health. DNA for the CDR3: TGTGCCAGCAGACCTCCGCGTACTAGCAGAACCTACGAGCAGTACTTC. Translating gives CASRPPRTSRTYEQYF.